A selection of T cell receptor beta chains follows, all from one sample in a study of early T cells in non-severe SARS-CoV-2 infection. TCRdb recomputed calls from the 5' RACE reads with MiXCR, one row per CDR3 protein. The sample has more than 80,000 distinct CDR3 sequences; 11% are singletons. The specimen sequenced was whole blood. These receptors were collected from an adult who was a healthcare worker with PCR-confirmed SARS-CoV-2 infection or an uninfected control (not recorded which). Each CDR3 is given with its conserved first and last residue. Fields, in order: clone size, V gene, D gene, J gene, CDR3 DNA, CDR3 protein. The D gene is left open where the match is weak. Some rows have no size entry. The others give once, few or many, or a class for an expanded clone.

>once|TRBV30|TRBD2|TRBJ2-1
TGTGCCTGGAGCGGGGGGGCTGGCAATGAGCAGTTCTTC
CAWSGGAGNEQFF
>many|TRBV7-2|TRBD1|TRBJ2-4
TGTGCCAGCAGCATAAGAGGGGACAGGGGAAAAAACATTCAGTACTTC
CASSIRGDRGKNIQYF
>few|TRBV20-1|.|TRBJ1-1
TGCAGTGCTAGAGATGGGGCCGACACTGAAGCTTTCTTT
CSARDGADTEAFF
>few|TRBV7-9|.|TRBJ1-3
TGTGCCAGCAGCTTAACCGGGATCTCTGGAAACACCATATATTTT
CASSLTGISGNTIYF
>many|TRBV5-6|.|TRBJ2-1
TGTGCCAGCAGCTTGGGACTAGAATTCCATGAGCAGTTCTTC
CASSLGLEFHEQFF
>.|TRBV12-3/TRBV12-4|TRBD1|TRBJ1-5
TGTGCCAGCAGTCCAGACAGGGGGCGACAGCCCCAGCATTTT
CASSPDRGRQPQHF
>few|TRBV30|.|TRBJ1-3
TGTGCCTGGAGTGTCAAGGCTGGAAACACCATATATTTT
CAWSVKAGNTIYF
>many|TRBV7-9|.|TRBJ2-5
TGTGCCAGCAGCCCTGGGACCGGGGAGACCCAGTACTTC
CASSPGTGETQYF
>.|TRBV13|.|TRBJ2-7
TGTGCCAGCAGCTCCATGTCGGGGGACGAGCAGTACTTC
CASSSMSGDEQYF
>many|TRBV3-1|.|TRBJ2-1
TGTGCCAGCAGCCAAGACGGGCTAGATAAGTTCTTC
CASSQDGLDKFF
>few|TRBV29-1|.|TRBJ1-1
TGCAGCGCTCACCCCGGGCCTACCTCACTTGAAGCTTTCTTT
CSAHPGPTSLEAFF
>.|TRBV29-1|.|TRBJ1-2
TGCAGCGTGGACAAGAACTATGGCTACACCTTC
CSVDKNYGYTF
>few|TRBV11-1|.|TRBJ2-6
TGTGCCAGCAGCTCCAGACAGACCAGCTCTGGGGCCAACGTCCTGACTTTC
CASSSRQTSSGANVLTF
>few|TRBV29-1|.|TRBJ1-1
TGCAGCGTTGAAGATCCGGGCAGAGGAGGGACTAGGAACACTGAAGCTTTCTTT
CSVEDPGRGGTRNTEAFF
>few|TRBV6-6|TRBD1|TRBJ1-5
TGTGCCAGCAGTTACTCGACGGGACAGGGGGTTAATCAGCCCCAGCATTTT
CASSYSTGQGVNQPQHF
>.|TRBV3-1|.|TRBJ2-4
TGTGCCAGCAGTCCTTCGCGGGACATTCAGTACTTC
CASSPSRDIQYF
>.|TRBV5-6|.|TRBJ1-1
TGTGCCAGCAGCTTCGGCCGAATGAACACTGAAGCTTTCTTT
CASSFGRMNTEAFF
>.|TRBV12-3/TRBV12-4|.|TRBJ1-5
TGTGCCAGCAGTTTACTAGGTGGCAGGGGAGACAATCAGCCCCAGCATTTT
CASSLLGGRGDNQPQHF
>.|TRBV20-1|.|TRBJ1-1
TGCAGTGCCGGGAGAGGAAGGGGGAGGGACCTGAACACTGAAGCTTTCTTT
CSAGRGRGRDLNTEAFF
>few|TRBV12-3/TRBV12-4|.|TRBJ2-7
TGTGCCAGCACTCTGGGGGGCACGGTACTCCACGAGCAGTACTTC
CASTLGGTVLHEQYF
>few|TRBV7-6|.|TRBJ1-6
TGTGCCAGCAGCCTCGTAGCAGGCAATAATTCACCCCTCCACTTT
CASSLVAGNNSPLHF
>few|TRBV6-6|.|TRBJ2-5
TGTGCCAGCTTAAGCGAGCCTACACAAGAGACCCAGTACTTC
CASLSEPTQETQYF
>many|TRBV6-2/TRBV6-3|TRBD1|TRBJ1-5
TGTGCCAGCACCGCGGACAGGGTAGGCGATCAGCCCCAGCATTTT
CASTADRVGDQPQHF
>.|TRBV21-1|.|TRBJ1-4
TGTGCCGGAGACCCAGGGGGCGCAAATGAAAAACTGTTTTTT
CAGDPGGANEKLFF
>.|TRBV19|TRBD1|TRBJ2-7
TGTGCCAGTAGTATAGGACAGGGGGCCTACGAGCAGTACTTC
CASSIGQGAYEQYF
>few|TRBV6-1|TRBD2|TRBJ2-1
TGTGCCAGCAAGCGGGTAGCGGGGCTCAATGAGCAGTTCTTC
CASKRVAGLNEQFF